What follows are 26 T cell receptor beta chains derived from one specimen sequenced in a study of lymphopenia after photon versus proton radiotherapy. The method was immunoSEQ multiplex PCR; TCRdb's version includes in-frame clones alone and lacks a portion of them. The repertoire includes approximately 150,000 clones, about 88% of them detected once, and 4% to 5% sits in the top ten. The input for sequencing was peripheral blood, taken from a patient treated with photon-based radiotherapy. These receptors were obtained from a man aged 50 or older with gastric cancer.

The chain carries TRBV29-1 and TRBJ2-1; D remains ambiguous. Trimming removed 1 base from V and 0 bases from J, with 4 bases in between. Germline V gene data show CDR1 as SQVTM and CDR2 as ANQGSEA. This CDR3 region has 13 residues. CDR3 in DNA: TGCAGCGTTGAAGGGAGCTCCTACAATGAGCAGTTCTTC. Translated, it gives CSVEGSSYNEQFF.

The chain couples TRBV20-1 to TRBJ2-7, with TRBD1 matching 7 bases. The germline CDR1 and CDR2 sequences are DFQATT and SNEGSKA (reference sequence). The CDR3 has 11 residues. V shed 7 bases and J 7 bases; nucleotides not matched to a gene: 7. DNA for the CDR3: TGCAGTGAACAGGGGACGGATGAGCAGTACTTC. It specifies CSEQGTDEQYF.

V and J are TRBV4-1 and TRBJ2-1, with 15 positions matching TRBD2. This CDR3 region has 16 residues. From germline, CDR1 is MGHRA and CDR2 YSYEKL. V was clipped by 3 bases and J by 3 bases; unmatched bases: 0. CDR3 bases: TGCGCCAGCAGCCAGGGACTAGCGGGAGGCTACAATGAGCAGTTCTTC. It encodes CASSQGLAGGYNEQFF.

The chain uses TRBV27 and TRBJ1-1; D remains ambiguous. The CDR3 contains 15 residues. V was shortened by 2 bases and J by 8 bases, with 18 bases between the two germline ends. Germline V gene data show CDR1 as MNHEY and CDR2 as SMNVEV (reference sequence). The CDR3 DNA sequence: TGTGCCAGCAGTTTAAGTGAAGGAGGGTGGTCAGAAGCTTTCTTT. It specifies CASSLSEGGWSEAFF.

The CDR3 region has the DNA TGTGCCAGCAGTTTATCCCAGGGTTGGACAGATACGCAGTATTTT. Amino acid sequence: CASSLSQGWTDTQYF. The J gene is TRBJ2-3, the V gene TRBV28; a weak D match, TRBD1 (5 bases). This CDR3 region has 15 residues. Looked up from germline, CDR1 is MDHEN and CDR2 is SYDVKM. The germline V and J ends were trimmed by 1 base and 3 bases, with 11 bases remaining between them.

The CDR3 sequence is CASSNPSGEKETQYF. In DNA, the CDR3 is TGTGCCAGTAGTAACCCTTCCGGGGAGAAGGAGACCCAGTACTTC. The rearrangement uses TRBV19 and TRBJ2-5; tentative D call: TRBD2 (5 bases). The CDR3 is made up of 15 amino acids. With 4 bases removed from V and 5 bases from J, the gap between germline ends came to 17 bases. Germline V gene data show CDR1 as LNHDA and CDR2 as SQIVND (reference sequence).

This chain joins TRBV9 and TRBJ2-7, with D maybe TRBD2 (5 bases). The CDR3 spans 16 residues. The V gene's germline CDR1 is SGDLS and CDR2 YYNGEE. V was shortened by 0 bases and J by 6 bases, with 19 bases between the two germline ends. CDR3 sequence (DNA): TGTGCCAGCAGCGTAGGAGGGAGTCCGTTACGTAGCGAGCAGTACTTC. Encoded protein: CASSVGGSPLRSEQYF.

V and J are TRBV5-6 and TRBJ1-1; unclear D gene. The CDR3 is made up of 13 amino acids. From germline, CDR1 is SGHDT and CDR2 YYEEEE. V lost 2 bases, J lost 0 bases, and 5 bases lay in between. CDR3 sequence (DNA): TGTGCCAGCAGCTTACAGATGAACACTGAAGCTTTCTTT. Protein: CASSLQMNTEAFF.

The chain links TRBV2 to TRBJ2-1; 9 bases agree with TRBD2. Per germline, CDR1 SNHLY and CDR2 FYNNEI. The J segment lost 4 bases and the V segment lost 0 bases, leaving 4 bases of the junction unmatched. CDR3 size: 16 residues. CDR3 DNA: TGTGCCAGCAGTGAAGCTAGCGGGAGTACTTACAATGAGCAGTTCTTC. Translating it yields CASSEASGSTYNEQFF.

The chain recombines TRBV19 with TRBJ1-2, with unresolved D. The germline V and J ends were trimmed by 3 bases and 2 bases, with 7 bases remaining between them. This CDR3 has 13 amino acids. Germline CDR1 LNHDA, CDR2 SQIVND (reference sequence). The CDR3 DNA is TGTGCCAGTAGTATCTTCCAGAACTATGGCTACACCTTC. Its protein product is CASSIFQNYGYTF.

The CDR3 protein is CASSLSGTSETQYF. The CDR3 region has the DNA TGCGCCAGCAGCTTGTCCGGGACATCAGAGACCCAGTACTTC. This sequence joins TRBV5-1 and TRBJ2-5; D possibly corresponds to TRBD1 (6 bases). The CDR3 length is 14 residues. V dropped 1 base and J dropped 4 bases, with 11 bases sitting between them. Looked up from germline, CDR1 is SGHRS and CDR2 is YFSETQ.

This clone was seen a handful of times. The V gene is TRBV2, the J gene TRBJ1-2; D ambiguous. The CDR3 runs 13 residues. V was trimmed by 10 bases and J by 3 bases, leaving 15 bases between them. Germline loops: CDR1 SNHLY, CDR2 FYNNEI. The chain's CDR3 is CAKSPSWDYGYTF. CDR3 nucleotides: TGTGCCAAGTCCCCCTCCTGGGACTATGGCTACACCTTC.

This sequence joins TRBV6-6 and TRBJ2-7; 10 bases match TRBD2. V was clipped by 5 bases and J by 7 bases; unmatched bases: 5. The germline V gene encodes CDR1 MNHNY and CDR2 SVGAGI (reference sequence). The CDR3 extends over 13 amino acids. As DNA, the CDR3 is TGTGCCAGCAGTCCTAGCGGGAGAAGGGAGCAGTACTTC. Translating gives CASSPSGRREQYF.

V gene TRBV19 combines with J gene TRBJ1-4, with 10 bases identical to TRBD1. The V segment lost 3 bases and the J segment 8 bases; nucleotides outside the gene matches: 9. The length of the CDR3 is 16 residues. The germline V gene has CDR1 LNHDA and CDR2 SQIVND (reference sequence). DNA of the CDR3: TGTGCCAGTAGTATCCTCGCGACAGGGGGCAGGGAAAAACTGTTTTTT. It specifies CASSILATGGREKLFF.

The chain links TRBV21-1 to TRBJ2-5; TRBD2 is taken as the D call from the table, unchecked against the DNA. TRBV21-1 is a pseudogene. The CDR3 is 17 amino acids. In DNA, the CDR3 is TGTGCCAGCAGCAAGGGGGACCTAGCGGGGGAGCAAGAGACCCAGTACTTC. This codes for CASSKGDLAGEQETQYF.

The J gene is TRBJ1-2, the V gene TRBV5-1, with D maybe TRBD1 (5 bases). Germline V lookup: CDR1 SGHRS, CDR2 YFSETQ. The CDR3 covers 14 residues. V lost 0 bases, J lost 4 bases, and 10 bases lay in between. The CDR3 reads CASSLAQGLYGYTF. CDR3 DNA: TGCGCCAGCAGCTTGGCCCAGGGCCTCTATGGCTACACCTTC.

This rearrangement joins TRBV18 to TRBJ2-3; TRBD1 is a possible D gene (6 bases). With 3 bases removed from V and 0 bases from J, the gap between germline ends came to 10 bases. Germline V gene data show CDR1 as KGHSH and CDR2 as LQKENI. The CDR3 extends over 15 amino acids. CDR3 nucleotide sequence: TGTGCCAGCTCACCTCGGACAGCAAGCACAGATACGCAGTATTTT. Residues: CASSPRTASTDTQYF.

The chain uses TRBV7-9 and TRBJ2-7; 9 nucleotides align to TRBD1. The V and J ends lost 5 bases and 1 base, in that order; junction bases with no gene match: 6. The CDR3 consists of 15 residues. Germline V lookup: CDR1 SEHNR, CDR2 FQNEAQ (reference sequence). This CDR3 is CASSKTGGESYEQYF. The DNA for the CDR3 is TGTGCCAGCAGCAAAACAGGGGGCGAATCCTACGAGCAGTACTTC.

V and J are TRBV20-1 and TRBJ1-1; 8 bases agree with TRBD1. The CDR3 totals 10 residues. Trimming removed 3 bases from V and 14 bases from J; junction bases left unmatched: 5. CDR1 is DFQATT and CDR2 is SNEGSKA in the germline V gene (reference sequence). The CDR3 nucleotides are TGCAGTGCTAGCAGGGGGCAAAAATTCTTT. Translating gives CSASRGQKFF.

This clone was observed once. V is TRBV7-2 and J is TRBJ2-1; no reliable D call. Germline-derived CDR1 and CDR2 are SGHTA and FQGNSA. Trimming cost V 0 bases and J 0 bases, with 6 bases left between them. This CDR3 spans 15 amino acids. The CDR3 spells CASSLASSSYNEQFF. Here the CDR3 DNA reads TGTGCCAGCAGCTTAGCTAGCAGCTCCTACAATGAGCAGTTCTTC.

The V call is TRBV6-5, the J call TRBJ2-1; no reliable D call. In germline, CDR1 is MNHEY, CDR2 SVGAGI. With 0 bases removed from V and 6 bases from J, the gap between germline ends came to 3 bases. This CDR3 region has 12 residues. CDR3 in amino acids: CASSYSGNEQFF. The CDR3 DNA is TGTGCCAGCAGTTACTCTGGCAATGAGCAGTTCTTC.

V and J are TRBV19 and TRBJ2-1; TRBD1 agrees at 11 bases. Unmatched junction bases numbered 5, after V lost 7 bases and J lost 3 bases. The CDR3 sequence is 15 residues long. Germline CDR1 LNHDA, CDR2 SQIVND (reference sequence). The CDR3 nucleotides read TGTGCCAGTACCCCGGGACAGGGGGGCTACAATGAGCAGTTCTTC. It encodes CASTPGQGGYNEQFF.

The CDR3, as DNA: TGCGCCAGCAGCTTGGAAAGCTATGGCTACACCTTC. It specifies CASSLESYGYTF. V usage is TRBV5-1 and J usage is TRBJ1-2; D call uncertain. The CDR3 consists of 12 residues. Between the trimmed V and J ends, which lost 0 bases and 4 bases, there was a span of 4 bases. Per the germline V gene, CDR1 is SGHRS and CDR2 is YFSETQ.

The rearrangement uses TRBV19 and TRBJ2-4; possible D gene TRBD1, 7 bases. The length of the CDR3 is 16 residues. Between the trimmed V and J ends, which lost 3 bases and 1 base, there was a span of 13 bases. Looked up from germline, CDR1 is LNHDA and CDR2 is SQIVND (reference sequence). CDR3 loop: CASSMEGAKAKNIQYF. CDR3 bases: TGTGCCAGTAGTATGGAGGGGGCGAAGGCCAAAAACATTCAGTACTTC.

The chain employs TRBV29-1 and TRBJ2-3, with TRBD1 matching over 7 bases. Germline V gene data show CDR1 as SQVTM and CDR2 as ANQGSEA. Trimming removed 2 bases from V and 1 base from J; junction bases left unmatched: 3. The CDR3 consists of 14 residues. The DNA for the CDR3 is TGCAGCGTTGAAAAGGGGGCAGGCACAGATACGCAGTATTTT. This sequence encodes CSVEKGAGTDTQYF.

In its sample, this clone was seen once. This rearrangement joins TRBV5-4 to TRBJ2-6; tentative D call: TRBD2 (6 bases). Trimming shortened V by 5 bases and J by 4 bases, and 16 bases separated the two germline ends. Germline loops: CDR1 SGHNT, CDR2 YYREEE (reference sequence). The CDR3 length is 16 residues. The CDR3 sequence: CASRRGGEAGANVLTF. The DNA of the CDR3 is TGTGCCAGCAGGCGGGGCGGAGAGGCGGGGGCCAACGTCCTGACTTTC. The whole variable domain, filled in from reference TRBV5-4 and TRBJ2-6, reads ETGVTQSPTHLIKTRGQQVTLRCSSQSGHNTVSWYQQALGQGPQFIFQYYREEENGRGNFPPRFSGLQFPNYSSELNVNALELDDSALYLCASRRGGEAGANVLTFGAGSRLTVL.